The sample holds one count of the clone carrying this TCR beta chain. These data come from a study of T cell changes during pregnancy in multiple sclerosis. Repertoires were generated with immunoSEQ multiplex PCR, while TCRdb's copy carries only in-frame clones and drops some. Of 54,000 or so clones detected, around 95% appear once; the ten largest clones hold roughly 0.33%. Sequences were derived from CD4+ T cells from peripheral blood mononuclear cells, sampled before pregnancy. This TCR derives from a female donor with multiple sclerosis, enrolled in a pregnancy study.

The CDR3 DNA sequence: TGTGCCAGCAGCTGGGGCCAAATGTCCTACAATGAGCAGTTCTTC. Its translation: CASSWGQMSYNEQFF. This chain joins TRBV5-6 and TRBJ2-1; weak D call: TRBD1 (5 bases). The germline V gene encodes CDR1 SGHDT and CDR2 YYEEEE. Trimming pared 3 bases from V and 1 base from J, leaving 11 bases between. The CDR3 is 15 residues long.